The clone carrying this T cell receptor (beta chain) was seen a few times. This record belongs to a study of OX40 agonist ivuxolimab in advanced cancers. Clones were sequenced by immunoSEQ multiplex PCR, and TCRdb holds only the in-frame ones, with some missing. The table shows about 88,000 clones, with about 87% occurring only once. V lost 0 bases, J lost 5 bases, and 10 bases lay in between. Germline CDR1 SGHTA, CDR2 FQGTGA. The CDR3 is 14 residues long. This sequence joins TRBV7-3 and TRBJ1-1; no firm D call. The source of this sequence is an adult with an advanced solid tumor such as melanoma, head and neck, liver or kidney cancer. Source: CD4+ or CD8+ T cells sorted from blood, taken in a trial of the OX40 agonist ivuxolimab. This chain's CDR3 is CASSLTPGRTEAFF. DNA of the CDR3: TGTGCCAGCAGCTTAACGCCGGGGAGGACTGAAGCTTTCTTT.